This entry lists 28 T cell receptor beta chains sequenced from one sample in a study of blood T cell repertoires in COVID-19. Sequencing used immunoSEQ multiplex PCR; TCRdb keeps in-frame clones, though not all of them. The data show some 120,000 clones, less than 75% seen once. Sequencing used peripheral blood. These TCRs come from a human donor with acute or convalescent COVID-19. The donor label of this sample is uncertain.

This clone occurred a few times. The rearrangement links TRBV5-1 to TRBJ1-2, with D unclear. Germline-derived CDR1 and CDR2 are SGHRS and YFSETQ. This CDR3 comprises 13 residues. V was trimmed by 0 bases and J by 4 bases, leaving 7 bases between them. CDR3 region: CASSLERRYGYTF. The CDR3 DNA sequence: TGCGCCAGCAGCTTGGAGCGGCGCTATGGCTACACCTTC.

The chain links TRBV10-1 to TRBJ2-5, with D hard to call. The CDR3 length is 14 residues. The germline V gene has CDR1 WNHNN and CDR2 SYGVQD (reference sequence). V was clipped by 2 bases and J by 1 base, with 8 bases between them. CDR3 sequence reads: CASSETALQETQYF. In DNA form, the CDR3 reads TGCGCCAGCAGTGAGACAGCACTCCAAGAGACCCAGTACTTC.

The chain joins TRBV3-1 (or the pseudogene TRBV3-2) to TRBJ1-1; TRBD1 might be the D (6 bases). The length of the CDR3 is 13 residues. V was shortened by 10 bases and J by 1 base, with 13 bases between the two germline ends. Germline CDR1 and CDR2: LGHDT and YNNKEL (reference sequence). DNA for the CDR3: TGTGCCACCTCGGGCAGGGGGAACACTGAAGCTTTCTTT. Its translation: CATSGRGNTEAFF.

This rearrangement joins TRBV7-8 to TRBJ1-5, with D hard to call. Trimming took 0 bases from V and 2 from J, leaving 8 bases between them. CDR1 is SGHVS and CDR2 is FQNEAQ in the germline V gene. CDR3 length: 15 amino acids. The DNA of the CDR3 is TGTGCCAGCAGCTTAGCTCGGTTGGGCAATCAGCCCCAGCATTTT. It translates to CASSLARLGNQPQHF.

The chain carries TRBV19 and TRBJ1-1, with 7 nucleotides matching TRBD1. The CDR3 covers 15 residues. Trimming cost V 1 base and J 7 bases; bases outside gene matches: 9. Germline V gene lookup returns CDR1 LNHDA and CDR2 SQIVND (reference sequence). The CDR3 nucleotides are TGTGCCAGTAGTATAGCGGGCAGGGGGTACAGTGAAGCTTTCTTT. Protein sequence: CASSIAGRGYSEAFF.

The chain recombines TRBV19 with TRBJ1-2, with 7 positions matching TRBD1. CDR1 and CDR2 from the germline V gene are LNHDA and SQIVND (reference sequence). The CDR3 contains 12 residues. The ends lost 8 bases at V and 10 bases at J; junction bases unmatched: 10. CDR3 bases: TGTGCCAGTCAGGGACAGACTCCTAACTACACCTTC. Encoded protein: CASQGQTPNYTF. Complete variable domain (other parts from reference TRBV19 and TRBJ1-2): DGGITQSPKYLFRKEGQNVTLSCEQNLNHDAMYWYRQDPGQGLRLIYYSQIVNDFQKGDIAEGYSVSREKKESFPLTVTSAQKNPTAFYLCASQGQTPNYTFGSGTRLTVV.

J is TRBJ2-7 and V is TRBV6-5; 9 bases agree with TRBD1. Per germline, CDR1 MNHEY and CDR2 SVGAGI. Losses at the gene ends were 7 bases for V and 4 bases for J; bases not matched to a gene: 11. CDR3 size: 15 residues. CDR3 in DNA: TGTGCCAGCATCTTAAGGGGGACAGGGTATTACGAGCAGTACTTC. Its translation: CASILRGTGYYEQYF.

This sequence joins TRBV28 and TRBJ2-1; D unclear. V lost 4 bases, J lost 4 bases, and 8 bases lay in between. This CDR3 spans 13 amino acids. Germline assignment: CDR1 MDHEN and CDR2 SYDVKM. The CDR3 loop is CASSSRAYNEQFF. The DNA of the CDR3 is TGTGCCAGCAGTTCCCGAGCGTACAATGAGCAGTTCTTC.

This chain joins TRBV24-1 and TRBJ1-5; D uncertain. The CDR3 runs 14 residues. Trimming cost V 5 bases and J 5 bases, with 12 bases left between them. The germline CDR1 and CDR2 sequences are KGHDR and SFDVKD. The CDR3 DNA reads TGTGCCACCAGTGCTGGGAGGAGTGATCAGCCCCAGCATTTT. This translates into CATSAGRSDQPQHF.

The V call is TRBV18, the J call TRBJ2-1; 9 bases are a match to TRBD2. Trimming took 1 base from V and 5 from J; bases not matched to a gene: 6. CDR1 is KGHSH, CDR2 LQKENI, per germline. This CDR3 has 16 residues. The chain's CDR3 is CASSPLAGGPHNEQFF. The DNA of the CDR3 is TGTGCCAGCTCACCACTGGCGGGGGGGCCCCACAATGAGCAGTTCTTC.

The chain carries TRBV12-3 or TRBV12-4 and TRBJ1-1, with D possibly TRBD1 on 5 matching bases. This CDR3 region has 13 residues. The V and J ends lost 5 bases and 6 bases respectively, with 13 bases between them. DNA of the CDR3: TGTGCCAGCAGTCGGGGGGGTGGCCCTGAAGCTTTCTTT. Its protein product is CASSRGGGPEAFF.

The chain combines TRBV5-1 with TRBJ1-1; a possible D gene is TRBD1 (6 bases). The CDR3 is made up of 17 amino acids. Germline CDR1 and CDR2: SGHRS and YFSETQ. V lost 4 bases to trimming and J lost 2 bases, with 21 bases between them. The CDR3 bases are TGCGCCAGCAGCCCAGGTTTACAGGGTGAGGGTAACACTGAAGCTTTCTTT. It translates to CASSPGLQGEGNTEAFF.

The chain has TRBV12-5 and TRBJ2-5, with D possibly matching TRBD1 (5 bases). The CDR3 spans 12 residues. Per the germline V gene, CDR1 is LGHNT and CDR2 is FRNRAP. Trimming removed 6 bases at V and 7 bases at J, with 12 bases between. CDR3 bases: TGTGCTAGTGGAGACAGTATACGGACCCAGTACTTC. This encodes CASGDSIRTQYF.

The V gene is TRBV5-1, the J gene TRBJ2-5; 8 bases are a match to TRBD1. This CDR3 comprises 13 residues. Per germline, CDR1 SGHRS and CDR2 YFSETQ. J was trimmed by 7 bases and V by 6 bases; bases with no gene match: 8. DNA for the CDR3: TGCGCCAGCACCGGACAGGGCGGAGGGACCCAGTACTTC. Amino acid sequence: CASTGQGGGTQYF.

In this sample, this clone turned up once. The V and J genes are TRBV9 and TRBJ1-3; the match to TRBD1 covers 8 bases. V shed 5 bases and J 3 bases; nucleotides not matched to a gene: 7. Germline V gene lookup returns CDR1 SGDLS and CDR2 YYNGEE. The CDR3 has 15 amino acids. The DNA for the CDR3 is TGTGCCAGCAGTCCTGACAGGGGAGGTGGAAACACCATATATTTT. This gives the protein CASSPDRGGGNTIYF. The full variable domain, its missing parts supplied by reference TRBV9 and TRBJ1-3, is DSGVTQTPKHLITATGQRVTLRCSPRSGDLSVYWYQQSLDQGLQFLIQYYNGEERAKGNILERFSAQQFPDLHSELNLSSLELGDSALYFCASSPDRGGGNTIYFGEGSWLTVV.

This clone has a single count. The chain joins TRBV3-1 (or the pseudogene TRBV3-2) to TRBJ1-2; TRBD1 aligns across 9 bases. Germline assignment: CDR1 LGHDT and CDR2 YNNKEL (reference sequence). This CDR3 region has 14 residues. The V and J ends lost 4 bases and 8 bases, in that order; junction bases with no gene match: 8. As DNA, the CDR3 is TGTGCCAGCAGCCCTCTCAGGACAGGGGTCGGCTACACCTTC. Its translation: CASSPLRTGVGYTF.

The chain is built from TRBV6-2 or TRBV6-3 and TRBJ2-2; D uncertain. V dropped 3 bases and J dropped 2 bases, with 7 bases sitting between them. This CDR3 spans 14 amino acids. Per germline, CDR1 MNHEY and CDR2 SVGEGT. The CDR3 spells CASSYPQNTGELFF. CDR3 DNA sequence: TGTGCCAGCAGTTATCCCCAAAACACCGGGGAGCTGTTTTTT.

This chain uses TRBV6-5 with TRBJ1-5, with TRBD1 matching 8 bases. The CDR3 is 14 residues long. J gave up 7 bases and V 6 bases, and 8 bases lay outside the gene matches. Germline CDR1 is MNHEY and CDR2 is SVGAGI. The CDR3: CASSAGQGYQPQHF. The CDR3 region has the DNA TGTGCCAGCAGCGCCGGACAGGGATACCAGCCCCAGCATTTT.

V is TRBV19 and J is TRBJ1-5; D perhaps matches TRBD1 (5 bases). This CDR3 is built from 12 residues. The V end was cut by 7 bases, the J end by 5 bases, with 9 bases between. CDR1 and CDR2 from the germline V gene are LNHDA and SQIVND (reference sequence). The CDR3 sequence: CASMGLYQPQHF. Written as DNA, the CDR3 is TGTGCCAGTATGGGGCTTTATCAGCCCCAGCATTTT.

The gene calls are TRBV19 and TRBJ1-2; 11 nucleotides agree with TRBD1. The CDR3 has 14 residues. Germline V gives CDR1 LNHDA, CDR2 SQIVND (reference sequence). The V and J ends lost 7 bases and 2 bases, in that order; junction bases with no gene match: 3. The CDR3 DNA follows: TGTGCCAGTACCGGACAGGGGGCGAACTATGGCTACACCTTC. Protein product: CASTGQGANYGYTF.

V and J are TRBV28 and TRBJ1-5; D unclear. The CDR3 length is 15 residues. V shed 1 base and J shed 0 bases, with 7 bases lying between them. The germline CDR1 and CDR2 sequences are MDHEN and SYDVKM. The CDR3 DNA sequence: TGTGCCAGCAGTTTATCAGTTCCTAGCAATCAGCCCCAGCATTTT. Amino acid sequence: CASSLSVPSNQPQHF.

The J gene is TRBJ2-5, the V gene TRBV5-4; 8 positions agree with TRBD1. The CDR3 has 14 amino acids. The trim removed 0 bases at V and 4 bases at J, leaving 2 bases unmatched. Germline CDR1 SGHNT, CDR2 YYREEE (reference sequence). The CDR3, as DNA: TGTGCCAGCAGCTTGGACAGGGGGACAGAGACCCAGTACTTC. This translates into CASSLDRGTETQYF.

This clone was picked up one time. The CDR3: CASSGPLSGGAETQYF. CDR3 sequence (DNA): TGTGCCAGCAGCGGCCCCCTGAGCGGGGGGGCGGAGACCCAGTACTTC. The gene calls are TRBV5-4 and TRBJ2-5; 10 positions agree with TRBD2. From germline, CDR1 is SGHNT and CDR2 YYREEE (reference sequence). This CDR3 has 16 amino acids. With V trimmed by 4 bases and J by 5 bases, 11 bases remained unmatched. Using reference TRBV5-4 and TRBJ2-5 for the parts outside the CDR3, the full variable domain is ETGVTQSPTHLIKTRGQQVTLRCSSQSGHNTVSWYQQALGQGPQFIFQYYREEENGRGNFPPRFSGLQFPNYSSELNVNALELDDSALYLCASSGPLSGGAETQYFGPGTRLLVL.

The V and J genes are TRBV5-1 and TRBJ1-1; D gene ambiguous. V shed 6 bases and J shed 3 bases, with 30 bases lying between them. This CDR3 comprises 19 residues. Germline V gene sequence: CDR1 SGHRS, CDR2 YFSETQ. In nucleotides, the CDR3 is TGCGCCAGCACCTGGAGTAGTGGCGGCCGGGGTGGGAAGGACACTGAAGCTTTCTTT. This gives the protein CASTWSSGGRGGKDTEAFF.

This sequence joins TRBV9 and TRBJ2-2; 11 nucleotides line up with TRBD2. The CDR3 runs 16 residues. Germline V gives CDR1 SGDLS, CDR2 YYNGEE. Germline trimming cut 3 bases from V and 5 bases from J; bases unmatched to any gene: 6. The CDR3: CASSGGLAGLTGELFF. CDR3 sequence (DNA): TGTGCCAGCAGCGGAGGACTAGCGGGTCTGACCGGGGAGCTGTTTTTT.

The chain recombines TRBV5-6 with TRBJ2-5; 9 positions agree with TRBD2. The CDR3 is made up of 15 amino acids. Germline CDR1 reads SGHDT; CDR2 reads YYEEEE. V was clipped by 3 bases and J by 4 bases; unmatched bases: 7. The CDR3 is CASSSASGVVETQYF. The CDR3 nucleotides are TGTGCCAGCAGCTCGGCTAGCGGGGTTGTAGAGACCCAGTACTTC.

This clone was counted between two and nine times. The rearrangement joins TRBV6-6 to TRBJ2-3; D uncertain. Germline V lookup: CDR1 MNHNY, CDR2 SVGAGI (reference sequence). Trimming removed 6 bases from V and 6 bases from J, with 7 bases in between. The CDR3 runs 11 residues. The CDR3 DNA is TGTGCCAGCAGCGCAGCGGATACGCAGTATTTT. As protein: CASSAADTQYF.

This rearrangement joins TRBV9 to TRBJ2-6; no clear D gene. Trimming shortened V by 4 bases and J by 0 bases, and 5 bases separated the two germline ends. This CDR3 spans 14 amino acids. Per germline, CDR1 SGDLS and CDR2 YYNGEE. The CDR3 spells CASSSLSGANVLTF. The CDR3 DNA reads TGTGCCAGCAGCTCCCTCTCTGGGGCCAACGTCCTGACTTTC.